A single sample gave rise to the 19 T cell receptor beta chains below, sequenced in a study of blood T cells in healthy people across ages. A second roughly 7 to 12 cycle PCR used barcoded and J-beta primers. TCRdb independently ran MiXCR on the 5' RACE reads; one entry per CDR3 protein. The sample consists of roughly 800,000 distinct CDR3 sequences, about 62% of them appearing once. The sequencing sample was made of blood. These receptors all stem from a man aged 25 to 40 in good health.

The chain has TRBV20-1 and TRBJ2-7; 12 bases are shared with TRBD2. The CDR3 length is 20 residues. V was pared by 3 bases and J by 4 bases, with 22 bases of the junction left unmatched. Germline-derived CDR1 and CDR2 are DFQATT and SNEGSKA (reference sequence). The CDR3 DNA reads TGCAGTGCTAGCACCTTCTGGACTAGCGGGACGAAGAGGGGTGGTTACGAGCAGTACTTC. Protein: CSASTFWTSGTKRGGYEQYF.

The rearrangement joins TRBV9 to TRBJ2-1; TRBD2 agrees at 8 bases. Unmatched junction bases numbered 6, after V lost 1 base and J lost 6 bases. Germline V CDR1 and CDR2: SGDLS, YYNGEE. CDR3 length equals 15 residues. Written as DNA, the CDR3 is TGTGCCAGCAGCGTATCCAGCGGGAGTCGCAATGAGCAGTTCTTC. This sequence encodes CASSVSSGSRNEQFF.

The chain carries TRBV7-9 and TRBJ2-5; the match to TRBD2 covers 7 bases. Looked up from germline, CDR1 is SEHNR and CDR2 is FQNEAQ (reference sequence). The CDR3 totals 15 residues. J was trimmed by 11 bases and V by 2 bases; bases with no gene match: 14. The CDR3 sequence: CASSLWDGGTLEQYF. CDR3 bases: TGTGCCAGCAGCTTATGGGACGGGGGGACCCTAGAGCAGTACTTC.

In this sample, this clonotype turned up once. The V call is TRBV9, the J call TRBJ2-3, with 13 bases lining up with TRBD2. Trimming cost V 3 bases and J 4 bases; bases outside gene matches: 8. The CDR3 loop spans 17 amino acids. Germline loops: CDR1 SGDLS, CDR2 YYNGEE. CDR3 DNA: TGTGCCAGCAGCGACCCGCGAGGACTAGCGGGAGCAGATACGCAGTATTTT. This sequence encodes CASSDPRGLAGADTQYF.

The CDR3 loop is CASSDSSLEQYF. The CDR3 DNA is TGTGCCAGCAGTGACTCCAGCTTGGAGCAGTACTTC. The V and J genes are TRBV6-4 and TRBJ2-5; D is uncertain. This CDR3 has 12 residues. V was clipped by 0 bases and J by 11 bases, with 10 bases between them. Germline V gene sequence: CDR1 MRHNA, CDR2 SNTAGT.

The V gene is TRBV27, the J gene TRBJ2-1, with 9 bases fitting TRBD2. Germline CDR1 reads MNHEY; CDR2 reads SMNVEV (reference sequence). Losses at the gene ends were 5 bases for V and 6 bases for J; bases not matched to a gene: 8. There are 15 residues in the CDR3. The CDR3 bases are TGTGCCAGCAGTATATTAGCGGGAGTACCCAATGAGCAGTTCTTC. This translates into CASSILAGVPNEQFF.

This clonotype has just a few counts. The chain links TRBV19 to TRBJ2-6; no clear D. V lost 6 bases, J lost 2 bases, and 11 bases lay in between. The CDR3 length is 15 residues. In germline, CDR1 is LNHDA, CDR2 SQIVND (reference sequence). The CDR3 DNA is TGTGCCAGTAGCCCCTTGCTAGCTGGGGCCAACGTCCTGACTTTC. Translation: CASSPLLAGANVLTF. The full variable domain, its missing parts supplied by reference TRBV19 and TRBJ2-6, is DGGITQSPKYLFRKEGQNVTLSCEQNLNHDAMYWYRQDPGQGLRLIYYSQIVNDFQKGDIAEGYSVSREKKESFPLTVTSAQKNPTAFYLCASSPLLAGANVLTFGAGSRLTVL.

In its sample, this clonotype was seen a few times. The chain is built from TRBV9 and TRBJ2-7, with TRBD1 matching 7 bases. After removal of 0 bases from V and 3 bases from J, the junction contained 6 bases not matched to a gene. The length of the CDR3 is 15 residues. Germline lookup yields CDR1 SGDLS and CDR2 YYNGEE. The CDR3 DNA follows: TGTGCCAGCAGCGTAGATCCCCAGGGGGTCTACGAGCAGTACTTC. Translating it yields CASSVDPQGVYEQYF.

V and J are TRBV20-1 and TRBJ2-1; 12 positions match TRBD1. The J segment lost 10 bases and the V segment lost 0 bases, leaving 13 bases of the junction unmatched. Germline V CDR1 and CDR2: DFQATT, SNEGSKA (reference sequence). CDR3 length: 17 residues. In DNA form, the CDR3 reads TGCAGTGCTAGAGATCTTCTTGGGACAGGGGGCGCAGGGGAGCAGTTCTTC. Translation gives CSARDLLGTGGAGEQFF.

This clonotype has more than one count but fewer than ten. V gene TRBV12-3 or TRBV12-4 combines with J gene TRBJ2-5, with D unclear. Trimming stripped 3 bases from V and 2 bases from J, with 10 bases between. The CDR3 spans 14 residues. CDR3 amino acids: CASSFDTVQETQYF. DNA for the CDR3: TGTGCCAGCAGTTTCGATACAGTTCAAGAGACCCAGTACTTC.

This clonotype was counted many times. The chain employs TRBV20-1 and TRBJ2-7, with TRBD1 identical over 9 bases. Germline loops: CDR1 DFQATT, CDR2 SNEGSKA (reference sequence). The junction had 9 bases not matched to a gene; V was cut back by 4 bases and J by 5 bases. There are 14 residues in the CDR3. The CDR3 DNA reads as TGCAGTGCTATAAGTGGGACAGGGTCCCACGAGCAGTACTTC. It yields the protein CSAISGTGSHEQYF.

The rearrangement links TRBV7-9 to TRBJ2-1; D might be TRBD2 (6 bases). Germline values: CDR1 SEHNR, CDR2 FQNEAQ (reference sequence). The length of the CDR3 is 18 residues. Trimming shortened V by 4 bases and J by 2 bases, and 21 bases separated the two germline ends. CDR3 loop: CASSSPEEGTPTYNEQFF. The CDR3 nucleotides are TGTGCCAGCAGCTCACCGGAGGAAGGGACTCCGACCTACAATGAGCAGTTCTTC.

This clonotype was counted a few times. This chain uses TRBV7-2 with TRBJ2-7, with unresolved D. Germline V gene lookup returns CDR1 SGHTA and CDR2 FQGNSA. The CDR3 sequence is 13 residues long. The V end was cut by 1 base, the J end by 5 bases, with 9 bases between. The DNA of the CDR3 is TGTGCCAGCAGCTTAGGTGTCGCAGACGAGCAGTACTTC. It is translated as CASSLGVADEQYF.

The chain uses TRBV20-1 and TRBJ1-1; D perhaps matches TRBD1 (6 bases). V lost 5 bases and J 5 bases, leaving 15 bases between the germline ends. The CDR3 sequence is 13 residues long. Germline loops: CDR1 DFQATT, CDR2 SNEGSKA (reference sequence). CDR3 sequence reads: CSAVSRRGTEAFF. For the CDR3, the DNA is TGCAGTGCTGTCTCGAGAAGGGGGACTGAAGCTTTCTTT.

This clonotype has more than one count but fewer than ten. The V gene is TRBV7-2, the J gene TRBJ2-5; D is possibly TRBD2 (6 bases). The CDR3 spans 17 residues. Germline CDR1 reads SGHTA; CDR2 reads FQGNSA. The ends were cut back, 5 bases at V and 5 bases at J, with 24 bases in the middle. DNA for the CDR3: TGTGCCAGCAGCCGATATATCGTCAGGACCGGAGGGGAGACCCAGTACTTC. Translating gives CASSRYIVRTGGETQYF.

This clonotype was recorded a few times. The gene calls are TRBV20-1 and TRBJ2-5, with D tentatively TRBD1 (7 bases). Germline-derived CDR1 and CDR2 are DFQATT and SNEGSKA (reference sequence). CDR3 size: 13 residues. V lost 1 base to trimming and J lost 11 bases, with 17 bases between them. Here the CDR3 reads CSARGLGGREQYF. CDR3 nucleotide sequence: TGCAGTGCTAGAGGGCTAGGGGGCCGGGAGCAGTACTTC.

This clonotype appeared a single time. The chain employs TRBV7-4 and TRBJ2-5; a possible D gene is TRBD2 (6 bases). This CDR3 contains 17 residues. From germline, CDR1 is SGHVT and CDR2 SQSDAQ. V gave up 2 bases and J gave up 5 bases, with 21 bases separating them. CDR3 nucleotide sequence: TGTGCCAGCAGCTTACCCCCGACGGGAGAGGTCCATGAGACCCAGTACTTC. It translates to CASSLPPTGEVHETQYF.

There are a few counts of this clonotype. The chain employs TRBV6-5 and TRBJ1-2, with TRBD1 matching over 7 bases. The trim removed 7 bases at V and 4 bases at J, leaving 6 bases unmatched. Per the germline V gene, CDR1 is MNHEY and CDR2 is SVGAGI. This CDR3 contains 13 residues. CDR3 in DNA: TGTGCCAGCACAGGGGGAGTTGGCTATGGCTACACCTTC. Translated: CASTGGVGYGYTF.

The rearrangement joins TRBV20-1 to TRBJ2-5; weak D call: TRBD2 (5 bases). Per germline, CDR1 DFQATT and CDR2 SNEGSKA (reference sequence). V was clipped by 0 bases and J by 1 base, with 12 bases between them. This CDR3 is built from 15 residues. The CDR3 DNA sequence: TGCAGTGCTAGAGATAGCGAGCAGTCCCAAGAGACCCAGTACTTC. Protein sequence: CSARDSEQSQETQYF.